The rows below give T cell receptor beta chains drawn from one sample of a study of early T cells in non-severe SARS-CoV-2 infection. TCRdb redid the calling of the 5' RACE reads with MiXCR, one entry per CDR3 protein. The sample contains 98,000 or so distinct CDR3 sequences, roughly an eighth of which appear only once. Sequenced input: whole blood. The source is an adult who was a healthcare worker with PCR-confirmed SARS-CoV-2 infection or an uninfected control (not recorded which). Both conserved end residues are part of each CDR3. A D gene is named only where the DNA matches it firmly. Clone size is given for some rows only: seen once, a few or many times, or a class if the clone is expanded.

TRBV12-5,many,NA,TRBJ2-1,TGTGCTAGTCGGGCTCTCCCTCCACATGAGCAGTTCTTC,CASRALPPHEQFF
TRBV12-3/TRBV12-4,many,NA,TRBJ2-3,TGTGCCAGCAGTTTACGACAGAACACAGATACGCAGTATTTT,CASSLRQNTDTQYF
TRBV7-9,few,NA,TRBJ1-2,TGTGCCAGCAGCGCCGGACCAGGCTATGGCTACACCTTC,CASSAGPGYGYTF
TRBV3-1,many,NA,TRBJ1-1,TGTGCCAGCAGCCAAGAGCCGGGGTTTAGGGCTGAAGCTTTCTTT,CASSQEPGFRAEAFF
TRBV28,many,NA,TRBJ1-2,TGTGCCAGCAGTTTCTCCGGGACATTCAGCACCTTC,CASSFSGTFSTF
TRBV5-1,few,NA,TRBJ2-2,TGCGCCAGCAGCTCGCAAGCACAGAACACCGGGGAGCTGTTTTTT,CASSSQAQNTGELFF
TRBV7-9,few,TRBD2,TRBJ2-1,TGTGCCAGCAGCACCGGGACTAGCGGGAGGGTGCAGCAGTTCTTC,CASSTGTSGRVQQFF
TRBV3-1,many,NA,TRBJ2-1,TGTGCCAGCAGCCCCCAGGGCGAATACAATGAGCAGTTCTTC,CASSPQGEYNEQFF
TRBV28,many,NA,TRBJ1-2,TGTGCCAGCAGTGCCAGACAGACGTACTATGGCTACACCTTC,CASSARQTYYGYTF
TRBV12-3/TRBV12-4,few,TRBD1,TRBJ1-6,TGTGCCAGCAGACCCGGGACAGCCAATTCACCCCTCCACTTT,CASRPGTANSPLHF
TRBV4-2,NA,NA,TRBJ2-2,TGTGCCAGCAGCCAGAGTCATAGACAGGGAGGGAGACGAAGGGAGCTGTTTTTT,CASSQSHRQGGRRRELFF
TRBV6-1,many,NA,TRBJ1-5,TGTGCCAGCACCGAGCAGGGCGGGGCCGGCAATCAGCCCCAGCATTTT,CASTEQGGAGNQPQHF
TRBV4-2,NA,TRBD2,TRBJ2-7,TGTGCCAGCAGCCAAGTAGGAGCTAGCGGGAGCTACGAGCAGTACTTC,CASSQVGASGSYEQYF
TRBV12-3/TRBV12-4,few,NA,TRBJ1-1,TGTGCCAGCAGCCCTGAGGTTTTGAACACTGAAGCTTTCTTT,CASSPEVLNTEAFF
TRBV7-3,NA,TRBD2,TRBJ2-1,TGTGCCAGCAGCCTTAGACTAGCGGGCTACAATGAGCAGTTCTTC,CASSLRLAGYNEQFF
TRBV3-1,NA,NA,TRBJ2-1,TGTGCCAGCAGCCAAGAAGTGGGATACGGGTACAATGAGCAGTTCTTC,CASSQEVGYGYNEQFF
TRBV10-3,many,NA,TRBJ1-3,TGTGCCATCAGAGAGAGCTCTGGAAACACCATATATTTT,CAIRESSGNTIYF
TRBV30,many,TRBD2,TRBJ2-1,TGTGCCTGGAGTGTATCCCGGTCGCGGGGGGCGTACAATGAGCAGTTCTTC,CAWSVSRSRGAYNEQFF
TRBV11-2,many,NA,TRBJ2-5,TGTGCCAGCAGCTCTGCGCGGCCGAAGGAGACCCAGTACTTC,CASSSARPKETQYF
TRBV29-1,many,NA,TRBJ1-2,TGCAGCGTTACCGCTAACTATGGCTACACCTTC,CSVTANYGYTF
TRBV10-3,NA,NA,TRBJ2-3,TGTGCCATCAAGCCAGATCCTAGCACAGATACGCAGTATTTT,CAIKPDPSTDTQYF
TRBV11-3,many,NA,TRBJ2-2,TGTGCCAGCAGCTTAGCGGACGGGGAGCTGTTTTTT,CASSLADGELFF
TRBV6-2/TRBV6-3,few,TRBD2,TRBJ2-5,TGTGCCAGCAGGGGACTAGCGGGGGGGCGGCTCCAAGAGACCCAGTACTTC,CASRGLAGGRLQETQYF
TRBV12-3/TRBV12-4,NA,NA,TRBJ2-7,TGTGCCAGCAGTTTAAACTTCCCCTACGAGCAGTACTTC,CASSLNFPYEQYF
TRBV7-8,few,NA,TRBJ2-1,TGTGCCAGCAGCTTAGCATTTTGGAGATCCTACAATGAGCAGTTCTTC,CASSLAFWRSYNEQFF
TRBV18,NA,TRBD2,TRBJ2-5,TGTGCCAGCTCACCCCAGCGGGGTGCTCAAGAGACCCAGTACTTC,CASSPQRGAQETQYF
TRBV10-2,many,NA,TRBJ1-1,TGCGCCAGCGGTACAGTAGGGACTGAAGCTTTCTTT,CASGTVGTEAFF
TRBV11-3,NA,NA,TRBJ1-3,TGTGCCAGCAGCTTAGGAGGTGTTCTCCAAAACACCATATATTTT,CASSLGGVLQNTIYF
TRBV10-1,NA,NA,TRBJ2-2,TGCGCCAGCAGCCCCGATCCCACCGGGGAGCTGTTTTTT,CASSPDPTGELFF
TRBV30,NA,TRBD1,TRBJ1-2,TGTGCCTGGAGGGAGGGGGCGCGAGGCTACACCTTC,CAWREGARGYTF
TRBV12-3/TRBV12-4,few,NA,TRBJ1-3,TGTGCCAGCAGTTTACGGGTGGGCCCTGGAAACACCATATATTTT,CASSLRVGPGNTIYF
TRBV7-9,NA,TRBD2,TRBJ2-7,TGTGCCAGCAGCTATCCCGCGGGGGAGTTCTACGAGCAGTACTTC,CASSYPAGEFYEQYF
TRBV10-3,many,TRBD1,TRBJ2-1,TGTGCCACCGCCGGGACAGCTACCTACAATGAGCAGTTCTTC,CATAGTATYNEQFF
TRBV7-9,medium-sized,NA,TRBJ1-1,TGTGCCAGCAGCTTAGAAGGCGGTGAAGCTTTCTTT,CASSLEGGEAFF
TRBV7-9,NA,NA,TRBJ2-3,TGTGCCAGCAGCCGACCCACGGCGGGATCCACAGATACGCAGTATTTT,CASSRPTAGSTDTQYF
TRBV12-5,few,NA,TRBJ2-4,TGTGCTAGTGGCCCAGGGGTATCAGCCAAAAACATTCAGTACTTC,CASGPGVSAKNIQYF
TRBV7-9,few,NA,TRBJ2-7,TGTGCCAGCAGCTTAGCGCACGGTGGAAGCCCCTACGAGCAGTACTTC,CASSLAHGGSPYEQYF
TRBV28,many,NA,TRBJ1-4,TGTGCCAGCAGTTTCAGGGAGGGGAAACTGTTTTTT,CASSFREGKLFF
TRBV6-1,NA,TRBD1,TRBJ1-5,TGTGCCTGCAGTGCCTTGACAGGGGGCAATCAGCCCCAGCATTTT,CACSALTGGNQPQHF
TRBV29-1,NA,TRBD2,TRBJ2-7,TGCAGCGCTAGCGGCCCCTACGAGCAGTACTTC,CSASGPYEQYF
TRBV2,NA,TRBD1,TRBJ2-7,TGTGCCAGCACCGAGGGGGACAGGGACCTGTACGAGCAGTACTTC,CASTEGDRDLYEQYF
TRBV11-3,NA,NA,TRBJ2-1,TGTGCCAGCAGCTTGGCCCCGGGGCGGGGCGAGCAGTTCTTC,CASSLAPGRGEQFF
TRBV20-1,NA,TRBD1,TRBJ2-3,TGCAGTGCTAGAGATCTGGGGGACAGACTTTTCACAGATACGCAGTATTTT,CSARDLGDRLFTDTQYF
TRBV7-3,many,NA,TRBJ2-5,TGTGCCAGCAGCACCAGAGGTCCTGGAGCGACCCAGTACTTC,CASSTRGPGATQYF
TRBV19,NA,NA,TRBJ2-1,TGTGCCAGTAGTATGGGGGCCCTCGGCTACAATGAGCAGTTCTTC,CASSMGALGYNEQFF
TRBV9,NA,TRBD1,TRBJ1-2,TGTGCCAGCAGCGTGGGACAGGGGGCCATAGATGGCTACACCTTC,CASSVGQGAIDGYTF
TRBV25-1,NA,NA,TRBJ1-5,TGTGCCAGCAGTGAATCAGGGATATACGGGCAGCCCCAGCATTTT,CASSESGIYGQPQHF
TRBV10-3,NA,NA,TRBJ2-6,TGTGCCATCAGTGAAGGAACAGGGGCCAACGTCCTGACTTTC,CAISEGTGANVLTF
TRBV18,NA,NA,TRBJ2-1,TGTGCCAGCTCATCAACACCCTACAATGAGCAGTTCTTC,CASSSTPYNEQFF